Given below is one T cell receptor (beta chain) in context. The data stem from a study of blood T cell repertoires in COVID-19. Study summary: The study drew acute and convalescent COVID-19 samples from the United States, Italy and Spain.

Everyone who took part was about 18 to 89 years old, and they came from about 23 US areas. As handled by the study authors: Nucleated cell counts were estimated from reference gene primer amplification. Some clones are missing from TCRdb's copy, which holds only in-frame ones; the method was immunoSEQ multiplex PCR. V, J and clone size are taken as reported in that table, and D and trimming were inferred from the DNA itself. Of 200,000 to 250,000 clones listed, approximately 83% are singletons. The CDR3 runs 14 residues. Trimming took 8 bases from V and 3 from J; bases not matched to a gene: 6. Germline V gene data show CDR1 as SNHLY and CDR2 as FYNNEI.

This sequence joins TRBV2 and TRBJ2-7; TRBD2 matches 11 bases. Sample: PBMCs or T cells enriched from blood (not recorded which). The receptor was derived from a woman aged 40 to 50 with acute COVID-19. The CDR3 sequence is CASGSGLADYEQYF. CDR3 nucleotides: TGTGCCAGCGGCTCGGGACTAGCGGACTACGAGCAGTACTTC.